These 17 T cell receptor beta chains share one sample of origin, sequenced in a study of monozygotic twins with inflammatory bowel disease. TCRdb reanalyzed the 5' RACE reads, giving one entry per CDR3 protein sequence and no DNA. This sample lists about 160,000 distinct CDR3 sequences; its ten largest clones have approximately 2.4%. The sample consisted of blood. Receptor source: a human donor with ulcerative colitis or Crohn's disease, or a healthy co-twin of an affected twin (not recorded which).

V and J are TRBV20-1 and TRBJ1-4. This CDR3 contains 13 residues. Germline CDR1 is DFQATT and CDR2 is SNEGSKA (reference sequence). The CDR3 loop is CSASGRAREKLFF.

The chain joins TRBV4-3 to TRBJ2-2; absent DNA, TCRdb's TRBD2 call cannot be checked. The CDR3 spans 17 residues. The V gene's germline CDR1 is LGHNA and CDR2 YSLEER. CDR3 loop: CASSQDGLVNGAGKLFF.

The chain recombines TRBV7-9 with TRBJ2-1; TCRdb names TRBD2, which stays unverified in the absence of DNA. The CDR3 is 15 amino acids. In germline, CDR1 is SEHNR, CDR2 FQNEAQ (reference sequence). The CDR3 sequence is CASSLRSGLNNEQFF.

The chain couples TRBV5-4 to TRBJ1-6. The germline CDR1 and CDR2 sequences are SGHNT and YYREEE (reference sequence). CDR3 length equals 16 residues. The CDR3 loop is CASSLEQGRPNSPLHF.

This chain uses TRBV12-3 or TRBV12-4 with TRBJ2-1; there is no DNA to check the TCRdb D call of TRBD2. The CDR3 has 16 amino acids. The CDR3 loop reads CASSLDTSGGAYEQFF.

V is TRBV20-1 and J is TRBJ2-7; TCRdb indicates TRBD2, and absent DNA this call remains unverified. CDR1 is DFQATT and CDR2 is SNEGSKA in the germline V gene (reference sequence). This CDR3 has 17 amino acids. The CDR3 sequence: CSATKGGLAGQPYEQYF.

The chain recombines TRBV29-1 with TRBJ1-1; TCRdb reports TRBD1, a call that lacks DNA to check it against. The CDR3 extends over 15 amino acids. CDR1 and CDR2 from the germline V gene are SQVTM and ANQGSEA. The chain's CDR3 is CSVVLSLDRSTEAFF.

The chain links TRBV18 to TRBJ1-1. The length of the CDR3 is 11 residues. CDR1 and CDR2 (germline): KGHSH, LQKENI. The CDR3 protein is CASSPTAEAFF.

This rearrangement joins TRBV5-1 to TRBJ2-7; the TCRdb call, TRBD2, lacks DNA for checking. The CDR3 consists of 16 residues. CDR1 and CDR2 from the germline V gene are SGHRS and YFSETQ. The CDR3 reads CASSPFTSGNSYEQYF.

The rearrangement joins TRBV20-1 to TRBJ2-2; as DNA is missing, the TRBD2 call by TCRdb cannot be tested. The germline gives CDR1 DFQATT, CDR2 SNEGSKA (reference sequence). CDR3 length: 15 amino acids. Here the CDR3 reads CSARLSGRSPGELFF.

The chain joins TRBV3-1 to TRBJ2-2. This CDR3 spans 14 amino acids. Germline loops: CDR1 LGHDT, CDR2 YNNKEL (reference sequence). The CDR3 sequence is CASSQERVAGELFF.

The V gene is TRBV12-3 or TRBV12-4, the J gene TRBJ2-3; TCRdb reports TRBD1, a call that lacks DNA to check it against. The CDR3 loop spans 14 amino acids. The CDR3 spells CASRLGQAEDTQYF.

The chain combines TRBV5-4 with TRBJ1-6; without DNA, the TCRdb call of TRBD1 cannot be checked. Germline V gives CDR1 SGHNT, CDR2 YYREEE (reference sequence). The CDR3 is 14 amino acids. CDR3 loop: CASSRDSSNSPLHF.

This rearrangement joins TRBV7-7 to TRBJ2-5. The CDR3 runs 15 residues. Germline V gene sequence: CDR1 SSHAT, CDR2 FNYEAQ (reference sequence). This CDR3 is CASSALMSGGETQYF.

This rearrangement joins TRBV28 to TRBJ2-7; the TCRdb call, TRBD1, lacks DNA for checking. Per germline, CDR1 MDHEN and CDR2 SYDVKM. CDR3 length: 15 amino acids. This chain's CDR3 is CASTQPTGVGYEQYF.

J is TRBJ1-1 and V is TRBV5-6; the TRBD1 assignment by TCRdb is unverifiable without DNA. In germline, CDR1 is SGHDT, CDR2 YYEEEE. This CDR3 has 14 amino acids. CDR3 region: CASSTGAGYTEAFF. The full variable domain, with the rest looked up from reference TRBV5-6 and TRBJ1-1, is DAGVTQSPTHLIKTRGQQVTLRCSPKSGHDTVSWYQQALGQGPQFIFQYYEEEERQRGNFPDRFSGHQFPNYSSELNVNALLLGDSALYLCASSTGAGYTEAFFGQGTRLTVV.

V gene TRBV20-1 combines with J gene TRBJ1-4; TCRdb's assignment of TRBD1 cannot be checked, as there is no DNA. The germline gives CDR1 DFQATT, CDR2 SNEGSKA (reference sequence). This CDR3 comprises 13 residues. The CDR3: CSARTEINEKLFF.